These 4 T cell receptor beta chains were all obtained from the same sample, sequenced in a study of cytomegalovirus exposure and HLA in healthy donors. The PCR employed 60 Vbeta primers together with 13 Jbeta primers. Assay used: immunoSEQ multiplex PCR; TCRdb lists only in-frame clones, some missing. Found here are about 190,000 clones, roughly four fifths of them singletons; the top ten hold more than 3%. Sequenced material: PBMCs. Source of these receptors: a man in his forties in good health and CMV-seropositive.

In its sample, this clone was seen a few times. The chain uses TRBV6-6 and TRBJ1-1; TRBD1 is a possible D gene (6 bases). The CDR3 length is 11 residues. In germline, CDR1 is MNHNY, CDR2 SVGAGI (reference sequence). V lost 6 bases to trimming and J lost 5 bases, with 7 bases between them. The CDR3 protein is CASRGHTEAFF. For the CDR3, the DNA is TGTGCCAGCAGGGGACATACTGAAGCTTTCTTT.

The chain recombines TRBV6-5 with TRBJ2-7; D not resolved. With 8 bases removed from V and 6 bases from J, the gap between germline ends came to 17 bases. Germline V gene lookup returns CDR1 MNHEY and CDR2 SVGAGI. There are 13 residues in the CDR3. The CDR3 DNA reads as TGTGCCAGCTGGAACTCTCCTGAGGTCGAGCAGTACTTC. It encodes CASWNSPEVEQYF.

J is TRBJ2-5 and V is TRBV18; D is perhaps TRBD2 (6 bases). With 2 bases removed from V and 5 bases from J, the gap between germline ends came to 15 bases. The CDR3 loop spans 15 amino acids. The germline gives CDR1 KGHSH, CDR2 LQKENI. CDR3 nucleotides: TGTGCCAGCTCACCAGGTGGGGCGGCGGGGGAGACCCAGTACTTC. Its translation: CASSPGGAAGETQYF.

The genes are TRBV11-2 and TRBJ2-6, with a weak D call TRBD2 (5 bases). The germline V gene has CDR1 SGHAT and CDR2 FQNNGV. This CDR3 region has 16 residues. V shed 2 bases and J shed 2 bases, with 10 bases lying between them. This CDR3 reads CASSLTFGAGANVLTF. CDR3 nucleotides: TGTGCCAGCAGCTTAACCTTCGGGGCTGGGGCCAACGTCCTGACTTTC.